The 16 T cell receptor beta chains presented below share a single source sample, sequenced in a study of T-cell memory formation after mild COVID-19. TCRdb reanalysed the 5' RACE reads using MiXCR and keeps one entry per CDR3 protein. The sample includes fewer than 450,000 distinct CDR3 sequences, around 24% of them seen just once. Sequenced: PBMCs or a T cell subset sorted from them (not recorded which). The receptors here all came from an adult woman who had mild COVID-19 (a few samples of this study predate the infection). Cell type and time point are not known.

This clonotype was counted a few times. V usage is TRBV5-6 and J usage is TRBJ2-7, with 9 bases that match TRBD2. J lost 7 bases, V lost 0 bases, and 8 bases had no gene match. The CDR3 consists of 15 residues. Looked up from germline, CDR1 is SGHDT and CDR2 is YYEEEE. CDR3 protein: CASSLEPSGTQEQYF. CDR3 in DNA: TGTGCCAGCAGCTTGGAACCTAGCGGGACACAAGAGCAGTACTTC.

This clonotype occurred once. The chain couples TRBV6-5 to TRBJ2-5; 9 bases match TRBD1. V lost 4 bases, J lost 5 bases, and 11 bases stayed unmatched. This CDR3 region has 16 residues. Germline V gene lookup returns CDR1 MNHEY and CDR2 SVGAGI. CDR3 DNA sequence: TGTGCCAGCAGTTTACCCCGGGACAGGGCTGATGAGACCCAGTACTTC. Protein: CASSLPRDRADETQYF.

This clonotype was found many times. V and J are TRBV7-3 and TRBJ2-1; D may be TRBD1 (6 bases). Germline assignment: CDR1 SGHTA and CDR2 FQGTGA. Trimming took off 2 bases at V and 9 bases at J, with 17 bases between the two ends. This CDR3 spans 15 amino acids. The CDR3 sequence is CASSLGVGAEGEQFF. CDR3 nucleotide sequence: TGTGCCAGCAGCTTAGGAGTGGGGGCCGAGGGTGAGCAGTTCTTC.

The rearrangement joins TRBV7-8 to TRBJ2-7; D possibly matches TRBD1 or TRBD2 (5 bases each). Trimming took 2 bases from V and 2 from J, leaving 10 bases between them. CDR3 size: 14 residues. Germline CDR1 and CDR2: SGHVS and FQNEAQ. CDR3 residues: CASSLMMGAYEQYF. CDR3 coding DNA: TGTGCCAGCAGCTTAATGATGGGGGCCTACGAGCAGTACTTC.

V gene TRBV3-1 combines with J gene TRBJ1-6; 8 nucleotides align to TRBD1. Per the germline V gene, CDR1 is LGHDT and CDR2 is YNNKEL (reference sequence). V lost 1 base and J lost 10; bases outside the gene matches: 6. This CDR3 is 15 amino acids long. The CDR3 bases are TGTGCCAGCAGCCAAGGTTGGACAGGGTCCTCACCCCTCCACTTT. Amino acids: CASSQGWTGSSPLHF.

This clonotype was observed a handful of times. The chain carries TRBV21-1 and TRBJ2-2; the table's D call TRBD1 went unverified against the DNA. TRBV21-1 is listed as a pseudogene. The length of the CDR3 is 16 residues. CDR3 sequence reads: CASSKAATGLTGELFF. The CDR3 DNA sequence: TGTGCCAGCAGCAAAGCGGCGACAGGGCTCACCGGGGAGCTGTTTTTT.

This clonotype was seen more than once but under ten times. The CDR3 DNA sequence: TGTGCCAGCAGCACAGGGACAGTCTACTCCTACGAGCAGTACTTC. Amino acid sequence: CASSTGTVYSYEQYF. The chain is built from TRBV7-9 and TRBJ2-7, with 7 bases that match TRBD1. Germline CDR1 reads SEHNR; CDR2 reads FQNEAQ (reference sequence). V lost 5 bases, J lost 0 bases, and 7 bases stayed unmatched. The CDR3 contains 15 residues.

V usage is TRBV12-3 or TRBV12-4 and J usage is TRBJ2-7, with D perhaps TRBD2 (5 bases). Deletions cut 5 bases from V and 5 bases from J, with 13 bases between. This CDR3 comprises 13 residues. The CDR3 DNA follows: TGTGCCAGCAGTGCCGAGGGAAAGCACGAGCAGTACTTC. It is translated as CASSAEGKHEQYF.

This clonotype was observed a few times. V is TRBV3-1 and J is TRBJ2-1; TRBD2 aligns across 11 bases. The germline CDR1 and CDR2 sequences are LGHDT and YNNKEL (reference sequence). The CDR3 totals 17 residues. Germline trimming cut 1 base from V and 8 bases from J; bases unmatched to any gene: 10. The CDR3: CASSQVRLAGGRDEQFF. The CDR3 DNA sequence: TGTGCCAGCAGCCAAGTCCGGCTAGCGGGGGGTAGGGATGAGCAGTTCTTC.

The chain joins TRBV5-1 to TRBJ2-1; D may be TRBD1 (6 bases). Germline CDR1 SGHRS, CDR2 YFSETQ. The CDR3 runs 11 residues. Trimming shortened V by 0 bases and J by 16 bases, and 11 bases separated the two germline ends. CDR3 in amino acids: CASSLDREKFF. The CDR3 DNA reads TGCGCCAGCAGCTTGGACAGGGAGAAATTCTTC.

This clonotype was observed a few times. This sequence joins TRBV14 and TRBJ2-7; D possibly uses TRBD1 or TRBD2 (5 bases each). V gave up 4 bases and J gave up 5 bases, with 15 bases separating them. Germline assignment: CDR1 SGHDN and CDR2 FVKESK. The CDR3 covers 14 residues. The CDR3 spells CASSLRDLGHEQYF. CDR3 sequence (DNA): TGTGCCAGCAGCCTCCGGGACCTTGGGCACGAGCAGTACTTC.

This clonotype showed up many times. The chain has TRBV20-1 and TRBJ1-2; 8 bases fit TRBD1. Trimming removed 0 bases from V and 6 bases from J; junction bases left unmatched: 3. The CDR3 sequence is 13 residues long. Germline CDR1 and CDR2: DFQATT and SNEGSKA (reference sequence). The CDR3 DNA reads TGCAGTGCTAGAGACTACAGGGGGAATGGCTACACCTTC. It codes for CSARDYRGNGYTF.

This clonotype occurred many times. CDR3 sequence (DNA): TGTGCCAGCAGCTTAGTGCCACTAGCGGGAGGAGTGGATGAGCAGTTCTTC. Translated, it gives CASSLVPLAGGVDEQFF. The gene calls are TRBV7-2 and TRBJ2-1; 12 bases map to TRBD2. Germline CDR1 is SGHTA and CDR2 is FQGNSA. Germline trimming cut 1 base from V and 8 bases from J; bases unmatched to any gene: 9. This CDR3 has 17 residues.

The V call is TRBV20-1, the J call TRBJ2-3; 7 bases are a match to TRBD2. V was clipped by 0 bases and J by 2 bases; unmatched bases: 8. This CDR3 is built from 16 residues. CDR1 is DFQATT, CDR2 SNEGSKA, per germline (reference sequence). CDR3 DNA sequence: TGCAGTGCTAGAGATACGTGGGAGGGCCCCACAGATACGCAGTATTTT. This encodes CSARDTWEGPTDTQYF.

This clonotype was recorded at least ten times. The CDR3 bases are TGCGCCAGCAGCTTGGCGGCTCCCTACAATGAGCAGTTCTTC. Encoded protein: CASSLAAPYNEQFF. The rearrangement joins TRBV5-1 to TRBJ2-1; D is undetermined. Trimming pared 0 bases from V and 2 bases from J, leaving 6 bases between. The CDR3 runs 14 residues. The germline V gene has CDR1 SGHRS and CDR2 YFSETQ.

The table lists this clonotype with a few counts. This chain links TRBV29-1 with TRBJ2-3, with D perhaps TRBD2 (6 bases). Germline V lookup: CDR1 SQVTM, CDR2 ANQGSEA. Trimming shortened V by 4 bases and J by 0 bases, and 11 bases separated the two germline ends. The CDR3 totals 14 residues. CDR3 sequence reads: CSVGQRVSTDTQYF. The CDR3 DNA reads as TGCAGCGTTGGCCAGCGGGTGAGCACAGATACGCAGTATTTT.